This T cell receptor (beta chain) is from a study of identical twins. This CDR3 comprises 19 residues. The J segment lost 4 bases and the V segment lost 8 bases, leaving 17 bases of the junction unmatched. In germline, CDR1 is ENHRY, CDR2 SYGVKD. One entry per CDR3 protein, called by TCRdb with MiXCR from the 5' RACE reads. The sample shows 200,000 to 300,000 distinct CDR3 sequences, about 10% of them seen only once. Sequenced: memory T cells sorted from blood. This TCR came from a man in his forties or fifties in good health. V and J are TRBV10-3 and TRBJ2-1; the match to TRBD2 covers 13 bases. CDR3 sequence (DNA): TGTGCCATCGGTCAAGGAGGGACTAGCGGGAAAGCGGCGTACAATGAGCAGTTCTTC. The encoded protein is CAIGQGGTSGKAAYNEQFF.